Below, 18 T cell receptor beta chains from the same sample are listed, as sequenced in a study of beta chain features in type 1 diabetes. Every bit of the isolated RNA underwent reverse transcription, so sequencing read expressed TCRB transcripts. Here immunoSEQ multiplex PCR was the method, and the copy in TCRdb shows in-frame clones only, minus some. Among around 160,000 clones listed, 48% were seen once. Sequences were obtained from Tregs from blood. The receptors stem from a man aged 18 to 30 in good health.

The chain carries TRBV7-2 and TRBJ2-3; TRBD2 aligns across 7 bases. Germline V lookup: CDR1 SGHTA, CDR2 FQGNSA. The CDR3 has 14 amino acids. V dropped 7 bases and J dropped 9; count of bases not matched to a gene: 13. The CDR3 is CASTSGTQRGTQYF. In DNA form, the CDR3 reads TGTGCCAGCACCTCCGGGACCCAGCGGGGAACGCAGTATTTT.

The rearrangement uses TRBV4-2 and TRBJ2-1, with 9 bases that match TRBD1. The V segment lost 4 bases and the J segment 0 bases; nucleotides outside the gene matches: 4. The germline gives CDR1 LGHNA, CDR2 YNFKEQ. This CDR3 is built from 16 residues. The CDR3 spells CASSLGTGSSYNEQFF. The CDR3 DNA is TGTGCCAGCAGCCTAGGGACAGGGAGCTCCTACAATGAGCAGTTCTTC.

This chain links TRBV19 with TRBJ1-2; 8 nucleotides line up with TRBD1. J was trimmed by 5 bases and V by 6 bases; bases with no gene match: 5. Germline CDR1 LNHDA, CDR2 SQIVND (reference sequence). The CDR3 totals 13 residues. The CDR3 sequence: CASSPDREYGYTF. CDR3 sequence (DNA): TGTGCCAGTAGCCCGGACAGGGAGTATGGCTACACCTTC.

This clone has a single count. The chain recombines TRBV10-3 with TRBJ2-7; D may be TRBD2 (6 bases). Germline lookup yields CDR1 ENHRY and CDR2 SYGVKD. Trimming removed 10 bases from V and 5 bases from J, with 21 bases in between. CDR3 length: 14 amino acids. The CDR3 DNA reads as TGTGCCACCCTCCGGGGTATCTCGGGGGACGAGCAGTACTTC. Amino acids: CATLRGISGDEQYF.

The chain employs TRBV5-6 and TRBJ1-5; D is uncertain. The germline V gene has CDR1 SGHDT and CDR2 YYEEEE. Trimming shortened V by 2 bases and J by 7 bases, and 7 bases separated the two germline ends. The CDR3 extends over 12 amino acids. The CDR3 region has the DNA TGTGCCAGCAGCTTTCGCCGGCAGCCCCAGCATTTT. The encoded protein is CASSFRRQPQHF.

This chain joins TRBV6-1 and TRBJ1-2; 10 bases are a match to TRBD1. The CDR3 has 14 residues. The J segment lost 8 bases and the V segment lost 5 bases, leaving 8 bases of the junction unmatched. CDR1 MNHNS and CDR2 SASEGT come from the germline V gene. CDR3 bases: TGTGCCAGCAGTCCCGGGACAGGGGTGGGGGGCTACACCTTC. Protein: CASSPGTGVGGYTF.

This rearrangement joins TRBV7-2 to TRBJ2-3, with unresolved D. V lost 5 bases and J lost 2, with 5 bases in between. This CDR3 has 12 residues. Germline-derived CDR1 and CDR2 are SGHTA and FQGNSA. The CDR3 nucleotides are TGTGCCAGCAGCACAACCACAGATACGCAGTATTTT. Translated, it gives CASSTTTDTQYF.

The rearrangement uses TRBV27 and TRBJ2-2; a possible D gene is TRBD1 (6 bases). CDR3 length: 16 residues. Germline V gene data show CDR1 as MNHEY and CDR2 as SMNVEV (reference sequence). The V end lost 1 base, the J end lost 2 bases, and 11 bases lay between the germline ends. The CDR3 DNA follows: TGTGCCAGCAGTTTATTTGGGACATTAAACACCGGGGAGCTGTTTTTT. Its protein is CASSLFGTLNTGELFF.

This clone came up a few times. In DNA form, the CDR3 reads TGTGCCAGCAGCCCCCGACAGACTAACTATGGCTACACCTTC. Translated: CASSPRQTNYGYTF. J is TRBJ1-2 and V is TRBV7-9; D might be TRBD1 (5 bases). The V and J ends lost 5 bases and 0 bases respectively, with 10 bases between them. This CDR3 spans 14 amino acids. CDR1 SEHNR and CDR2 FQNEAQ come from the germline V gene (reference sequence).

V gene TRBV10-3 combines with J gene TRBJ2-1; 14 bases match TRBD2. J lost 8 bases, V lost 6 bases, and 6 bases had no gene match. Germline V gene lookup returns CDR1 ENHRY and CDR2 SYGVKD. The CDR3 is 15 residues long. CDR3 protein: CAIRTGTSGSDEQFF. CDR3 in DNA: TGTGCCATCAGGACGGGGACTAGCGGGAGCGATGAGCAGTTCTTC.

This clone appeared a single time. V usage is TRBV25-1 and J usage is TRBJ2-7; 11 positions agree with TRBD1. Germline-derived CDR1 and CDR2 are MGHDK and SYGVNS. This CDR3 contains 14 residues. With 10 bases clipped from V and 1 base from J, the junction kept 6 bases outside the gene matches. The CDR3 loop is CATADRGLSYEQYF. Written as DNA, the CDR3 is TGTGCCACCGCGGACAGGGGGCTTTCCTACGAGCAGTACTTC.

The chain employs TRBV7-2 and TRBJ2-2; D remains unclear. The V end lost 5 bases, the J end lost 3 bases, and 10 bases lay between the germline ends. Germline lookup yields CDR1 SGHTA and CDR2 FQGNSA. The CDR3 totals 14 residues. This chain's CDR3 is CASSIRRYTGELFF. Written as DNA, the CDR3 is TGTGCCAGCAGCATCAGGCGTTACACCGGGGAGCTGTTTTTT.

V and J are TRBV7-9 and TRBJ2-3, with TRBD1 matching 10 bases. Germline lookup yields CDR1 SEHNR and CDR2 FQNEAQ (reference sequence). The V gene end was trimmed by 5 bases and the J gene end by 1 base; junction bases not matched to a gene: 9. The CDR3 is 17 amino acids. As DNA, the CDR3 is TGTGCCAGCAGCCCAGAGGGACAGGGGTTAGGCACAGATACGCAGTATTTT. Amino acids: CASSPEGQGLGTDTQYF. The whole variable domain, remainder taken from reference TRBV7-9 and TRBJ2-3, is DTGVSQNPRHKITKRGQNVTFRCDPISEHNRLYWYRQTLGQGPEFLTYFQNEAQLEKSRLLSDRFSAERPKGSFSTLEIQRTEQGDSAMYLCASSPEGQGLGTDTQYFGPGTRLTVL.

The chain recombines TRBV6-5 with TRBJ2-1, with 7 bases aligning to TRBD2. The CDR3 loop spans 15 amino acids. Germline assignment: CDR1 MNHEY and CDR2 SVGAGI. V lost 3 bases to trimming and J lost 4 bases; unmatched junction nucleotides: 6. The CDR3 loop reads CASSYTGGAYNEQFF. The CDR3 DNA reads TGTGCCAGCAGTTATACGGGGGGTGCTTACAATGAGCAGTTCTTC.

This clone has a handful of counts. The gene calls are TRBV28 and TRBJ2-7; D is unresolved. This CDR3 contains 14 residues. Germline CDR1 is MDHEN and CDR2 is SYDVKM. V was shortened by 2 bases and J by 9 bases, with 17 bases between the two germline ends. CDR3 sequence: CASSLLRQAPWQYF. The CDR3 DNA sequence: TGTGCCAGCAGTTTACTACGGCAGGCCCCTTGGCAGTACTTC.

This clone has just a few counts. The J gene is TRBJ2-2, the V gene TRBV5-5, with 11 bases fitting TRBD2. The ends lost 4 bases at V and 6 bases at J; junction bases unmatched: 8. CDR1 is SGHKS, CDR2 YYEKEE, per germline (reference sequence). The CDR3 runs to 16 residues. In DNA, the CDR3 is TGTGCCAGCAGCCGGGGGATTAGCGGGGGGGCCGGGGAGCTGTTTTTT. Protein product: CASSRGISGGAGELFF. Filled out from reference TRBV5-5 and TRBJ2-2, the complete variable domain reads DAGVTQSPTHLIKTRGQQVTLRCSPISGHKSVSWYQQVLGQGPQFIFQYYEKEERGRGNFPDRFSARQFPNYSSELNVNALLLGDSALYLCASSRGISGGAGELFFGEGSRLTVL.

The chain is built from TRBV9 and TRBJ2-3, with D possibly TRBD2 on 5 matching bases. Germline-derived CDR1 and CDR2 are SGDLS and YYNGEE. Trimming removed 0 bases at V and 2 bases at J, with 10 bases between. CDR3 length equals 15 residues. CDR3 nucleotide sequence: TGTGCCAGCAGCGTAGGCGGGCGGCTCACAGATACGCAGTATTTT. Its translation is CASSVGGRLTDTQYF.

A remark on this clone: A junction end diverges from the germline sequence, so it may reflect a read error. V usage is TRBV7-2 and J usage is TRBJ2-7, with 10 nucleotides matching TRBD1. Germline V lookup: CDR1 SGHTA, CDR2 FQGNSA. This CDR3 comprises 14 residues. This CDR3 is CASSLVGGQGRTNF. The CDR3 coding sequence is TGTGCCAGCAGCTTAGTTGGGGGACAGGGGCGTACCAACTTC.